The 32 T cell receptor beta chains below were found in one sample sequenced in a study of MAIT cells during Salmonella Paratyphi A infection. Notes on the study in general: MAIT TRBV usage was oligoclonal, favouring TRBV20 and TRBV6.

Time point here: before S. Paratyphi A challenge (baseline). Flow cytometry identified and sorted MAIT cells as Valpha7.2+ CD161+ T cells. The antigens of these receptors remain unknown. One entry per CDR3 protein results from TCRdb running MiXCR on the 5' RACE reads. The sample includes about 770 distinct CDR3 sequences, over 25% of them seen just once. Source: MAIT cells from blood, taken at the first sampling point of the challenge study. Receptors were obtained from a person between 18 and 70 years old who was deliberately infected with Salmonella Paratyphi A in a paratyphoid fever challenge study.

This clonotype was counted at least ten times. The chain's CDR3 is CASRKQGTYNEQFF. The CDR3 DNA is TGTGCCAGCAGAAAACAGGGTACCTACAATGAGCAGTTCTTC. V usage is TRBV12-3 or TRBV12-4 and J usage is TRBJ2-1; tentative D call: TRBD1 (6 bases). V shed 6 bases and J shed 2 bases, with 11 bases lying between them. CDR3 length: 14 residues.

The chain couples TRBV7-2 to TRBJ2-7; no clear D. The CDR3 consists of 14 residues. V shed 1 base and J shed 5 bases, with 12 bases lying between them. The germline V gene encodes CDR1 SGHTA and CDR2 FQGNSA. The DNA for the CDR3 is TGTGCCAGCAGCTTAGGGATACGGGTCCACGAGCAGTACTTC. Translating gives CASSLGIRVHEQYF.

This clonotype was found a few times. The J gene is TRBJ2-4, the V gene TRBV5-5, with D possibly being TRBD1 (5 bases). Trimming took 3 bases from V and 8 from J, leaving 24 bases between them. Germline CDR1 SGHKS, CDR2 YYEKEE (reference sequence). This CDR3 has 17 amino acids. Written as DNA, the CDR3 is TGTGCCAGCAGCTCATCTTTTCGCCCATTGGGCAGGGACATTCAGTACTTC. The encoded protein is CASSSSFRPLGRDIQYF.

The gene calls are TRBV6-4 and TRBJ2-3, with a weak D call TRBD2 (5 bases). The CDR3 covers 14 residues. The V gene's germline CDR1 is MRHNA and CDR2 SNTAGT. The CDR3 loop reads CARSDRGRTDTQYF. The CDR3, as DNA: TGTGCAAGAAGTGATAGAGGGAGAACAGATACGCAGTATTTT.

The J gene is TRBJ2-3, the V gene TRBV7-2, with 7 nucleotides matching TRBD2. V shed 0 bases and J 3 bases; nucleotides not matched to a gene: 9. CDR3 length: 17 amino acids. CDR1 and CDR2 (germline): SGHTA, FQGNSA. CDR3 residues: CASSLAGWSGKTDTQYF. The CDR3 region has the DNA TGTGCCAGCAGCTTAGCGGGGTGGAGCGGGAAAACAGATACGCAGTATTTT.

The CDR3 loop reads CASSPAPQDTQYF. CDR3 bases: TGTGCCAGCAGTCCGGCCCCTCAGGATACGCAGTATTTT. The chain links TRBV6-4 to TRBJ2-3; D is unresolved. Germline V CDR1 and CDR2: MRHNA, SNTAGT. The CDR3 consists of 13 residues. The germline V and J ends were trimmed by 5 bases and 6 bases, with 12 bases remaining between them.

This clonotype has a count of ten or more. The chain is built from TRBV20-1 and TRBJ2-7; 8 bases agree with TRBD2. Germline lookup yields CDR1 DFQATT and CDR2 SNEGSKA (reference sequence). Trimming cost V 5 bases and J 6 bases; bases outside gene matches: 9. This CDR3 is built from 13 residues. CDR3 bases: TGCAGTGCTCCAGCGGGAGACATACTCGAGCAGTACTTC. The encoded protein is CSAPAGDILEQYF.

The CDR3 region is CASSLGGQADYEQYF. CDR3 nucleotides: TGTGCCAGCAGTTTAGGTGGACAAGCAGATTATGAGCAGTACTTC. The chain links TRBV12-3 or TRBV12-4 to TRBJ2-7; D possibly corresponds to TRBD1 (5 bases). V was pared by 1 base and J by 7 bases, with 17 bases between. CDR3 size: 15 residues.

In this sample, this clonotype is hyperexpanded (1% or more). The chain joins TRBV6-4 to TRBJ1-1; a possible D gene is TRBD1 (6 bases). V was pared by 3 bases and J by 1 base, with 6 bases between. Germline CDR1 reads MRHNA; CDR2 reads SNTAGT. The CDR3 runs 13 residues. The DNA of the CDR3 is TGTGCCAGCAGTGAACAGGGGAACACTGAAGCTTTCTTT. Protein product: CASSEQGNTEAFF.

By share of the sample, this clonotype is medium-sized. The rearrangement uses TRBV4-1 and TRBJ2-6; no firm D call. The germline gives CDR1 MGHRA, CDR2 YSYEKL. The CDR3 consists of 16 residues. With 2 bases removed from V and 1 base from J, the gap between germline ends came to 9 bases. CDR3 nucleotides: TGCGCCAGCAGCCAATACGCCGAGTCTGGGGCCAACGTCCTGACTTTC. It specifies CASSQYAESGANVLTF.

This clonotype is large (0.1 to 1%). The V gene is TRBV27, the J gene TRBJ2-2; tentatively, D is TRBD2 (6 bases). The germline CDR1 and CDR2 sequences are MNHEY and SMNVEV (reference sequence). The CDR3 sequence is 13 residues long. Trimming took 5 bases from V and 5 from J, leaving 9 bases between them. The CDR3 protein is CASSTRETGELFF. Here the CDR3 DNA reads TGTGCCAGCAGTACGCGGGAAACCGGGGAGCTGTTTTTT.

As for this clonotype: One end of the junction fails to match germline, which may point to a read error. The rearrangement links TRBV30 to TRBJ2-2; maybe TRBD1 (6 bases). This CDR3 has 14 residues. CDR1 is GTSNPN and CDR2 is SVGIG in the germline V gene (reference sequence). This CDR3 reads CAWRFGRDTGELCF. CDR3 in DNA: TGTGCCTGGAGATTCGGAAGGGACACCGGGGAGCTGTGTTTT.

This clonotype has ten or more counts. This chain connects TRBV7-8 to TRBJ1-1, with unresolved D. The CDR3 runs to 13 residues. V dropped 2 bases and J dropped 1 base, with 5 bases sitting between them. Germline CDR1 SGHVS, CDR2 FQNEAQ. CDR3 nucleotide sequence: TGTGCCAGCAGCTTATCTTGGAACACTGAAGCTTTCTTT. This translates into CASSLSWNTEAFF.

V is TRBV20-1 and J is TRBJ1-1; D is uncertain. Germline values: CDR1 DFQATT, CDR2 SNEGSKA (reference sequence). V was trimmed by 3 bases and J by 3 bases, leaving 11 bases between them. The CDR3 consists of 13 residues. CDR3 nucleotide sequence: TGCAGTGCTAGGGGTAGGGTGGACACTGAAGCTTTCTTT. Amino acids: CSARGRVDTEAFF.

This clonotype was counted only a few times. The V gene is TRBV28, the J gene TRBJ2-6, with no clear D. Trimming took off 5 bases at V and 0 bases at J, with 14 bases between the two ends. The CDR3 sequence is 17 residues long. Germline assignment: CDR1 MDHEN and CDR2 SYDVKM. CDR3 region: CASSPLRRASGANVLTF. DNA for the CDR3: TGTGCCAGCAGTCCCCTGCGACGGGCCTCTGGGGCCAACGTCCTGACTTTC.

This clonotype occurred many times. The V gene is TRBV27, the J gene TRBJ2-1, with unresolved D. The CDR3 contains 17 residues. Trimming left V 2 bases short and J 2 bases short, with 16 bases between. Germline V gene sequence: CDR1 MNHEY, CDR2 SMNVEV (reference sequence). The CDR3 loop reads CASSLNPDGVAYNEQFF. The CDR3 DNA is TGTGCCAGCAGTTTAAACCCCGATGGGGTGGCCTACAATGAGCAGTTCTTC.

The table lists this clonotype with a few counts. The V call is TRBV6-4, the J call TRBJ2-3; TRBD1 agrees at 10 bases. In germline, CDR1 is MRHNA, CDR2 SNTAGT. Losses at the gene ends were 8 bases for V and 3 bases for J; bases not matched to a gene: 8. This CDR3 is built from 15 residues. The CDR3 DNA is TGTGCCAGCCGTTTGGGGACAGGGGAAACAGATACGCAGTATTTT. It yields the protein CASRLGTGETDTQYF.

In its sample, this clonotype was seen many times. This chain links TRBV20-1 with TRBJ2-7; 13 bases match TRBD2. The CDR3 contains 14 residues. CDR1 and CDR2 from the germline V gene are DFQATT and SNEGSKA (reference sequence). With V trimmed by 3 bases and J by 5 bases, 4 bases remained unmatched. This CDR3 is CSARGLAGTNEQYF. CDR3 bases: TGCAGTGCTAGGGGACTAGCGGGAACTAACGAGCAGTACTTC.

The CDR3 DNA is TGTGCCAGTAGTACCCTAAATCAGCCCCAGCATTTT. It specifies CASSTLNQPQHF. V usage is TRBV19 and J usage is TRBJ1-5; no clear D. Between the trimmed V and J ends, which lost 4 bases and 4 bases, there was a span of 5 bases. This CDR3 spans 12 amino acids. Germline V gene data show CDR1 as LNHDA and CDR2 as SQIVND (reference sequence).

V usage is TRBV6-4 and J usage is TRBJ2-6; D not certain. This CDR3 comprises 15 residues. CDR1 and CDR2 (germline): MRHNA, SNTAGT. The V gene lost 0 bases and the J gene lost 4 bases, with 7 bases spanning the gap. In DNA form, the CDR3 reads TGTGCCAGCAGTGACTCTATGGACGGGGCCAACGTCCTGACTTTC. It is translated as CASSDSMDGANVLTF.

Judged by abundance, this clonotype is hyperexpanded. This chain connects TRBV6-4 to TRBJ1-5; D gene uncertain. Deletions cut 5 bases from V and 1 base from J, with 6 bases between. Germline V gene data show CDR1 as MRHNA and CDR2 as SNTAGT. CDR3 length: 13 amino acids. The CDR3 loop reads CASSPDSNQPQHF. CDR3 DNA sequence: TGTGCCAGCAGTCCGGACAGCAATCAGCCCCAGCATTTT.

The chain links TRBV5-1 to TRBJ1-1; D gene uncertain. Trimming took off 4 bases at V and 0 bases at J, with 19 bases between the two ends. Germline lookup yields CDR1 SGHRS and CDR2 YFSETQ. There are 17 residues in the CDR3. CDR3 protein: CASSPEGRLPMNTEAFF. CDR3 in DNA: TGCGCCAGCAGCCCCGAGGGCAGGTTACCTATGAACACTGAAGCTTTCTTT.

The chain uses TRBV7-2 and TRBJ2-6; 7 bases fit TRBD2. This CDR3 region has 16 residues. Unmatched junction bases numbered 8, after V lost 5 bases and J lost 4 bases. In germline, CDR1 is SGHTA, CDR2 FQGNSA. CDR3 in amino acids: CASSGRLATGANVLTF. The CDR3 DNA follows: TGTGCCAGCAGCGGTCGACTAGCAACCGGGGCCAACGTCCTGACTTTC.

The chain uses TRBV20-1 and TRBJ1-4, with a weak D call TRBD1 (6 bases). This CDR3 contains 13 residues. CDR1 and CDR2 (germline): DFQATT, SNEGSKA (reference sequence). The V gene lost 5 bases and the J gene lost 8 bases, with 15 bases spanning the gap. DNA of the CDR3: TGCAGTGCTCAACACAGGGAGTGGGAAAAACTGTTTTTT. Translated: CSAQHREWEKLFF.

There are many counts of this clonotype. V usage is TRBV20-1 and J usage is TRBJ2-1, with 12 bases fitting TRBD2. The CDR3 sequence is 15 residues long. Germline CDR1 reads DFQATT; CDR2 reads SNEGSKA (reference sequence). After removal of 2 bases from V and 3 bases from J, the junction contained 2 bases not matched to a gene. This CDR3 reads CSARRLAGDYNEQFF. The CDR3 bases are TGCAGTGCTAGAAGACTAGCGGGAGACTACAATGAGCAGTTCTTC.

This sequence joins TRBV20-1 and TRBJ2-2; D perhaps matches TRBD2 (6 bases). The CDR3 totals 17 residues. In germline, CDR1 is DFQATT, CDR2 SNEGSKA (reference sequence). The V end lost 3 bases, the J end lost 2 bases, and 19 bases lay between the germline ends. The CDR3 sequence: CSARAYGGLRNTGELFF. In DNA form, the CDR3 reads TGCAGTGCTAGGGCGTATGGGGGACTTAGAAACACCGGGGAGCTGTTTTTT.

This chain links TRBV6-1 with TRBJ2-3, with 10 bases that match TRBD1. The CDR3 consists of 15 residues. V dropped 8 bases and J dropped 1; count of bases not matched to a gene: 6. Germline V gene data show CDR1 as MNHNS and CDR2 as SASEGT. CDR3 sequence (DNA): TGTGCCAGCCAGTCTGGGACAGGGGGCACAGATACGCAGTATTTT. Its protein is CASQSGTGGTDTQYF.

This clonotype was detected many times. The chain combines TRBV29-1 with TRBJ1-5, with D tentatively TRBD1 (6 bases). Germline V gene data show CDR1 as SQVTM and CDR2 as ANQGSEA. The CDR3 contains 15 residues. Trimming stripped 0 bases from V and 2 bases from J, with 11 bases between. CDR3 sequence (DNA): TGCAGCGTTGAAGATGGGGCAGGGGGCAATCAGCCCCAGCATTTT. Translation gives CSVEDGAGGNQPQHF. Variable domain in full (rest from reference TRBV29-1 and TRBJ1-5): SAVISQKPSRDICQRGTSLTIQCQVDSQVTMMFWYRQQPGQSLTLIATANQGSEATYESGFVIDKFPISRPNLTFSTLTVSNMSPEDSSIYLCSVEDGAGGNQPQHFGDGTRLSIL.

The sample holds many counts of this clonotype. The rearrangement links TRBV6-1 to TRBJ2-5; D may correspond to TRBD1 or TRBD2 (5 bases each). CDR1 is MNHNS, CDR2 SASEGT, per germline. V dropped 0 bases and J dropped 1 base, with 9 bases sitting between them. The CDR3 consists of 15 residues. The CDR3 region is CASSEAAGTQETQYF. CDR3 DNA: TGTGCCAGCAGTGAAGCGGCAGGGACCCAAGAGACCCAGTACTTC.

As concerns this clonotype: A much larger clone is a single base away; this may be a read error. This chain uses TRBV6-4 with TRBJ2-6; no definite D call. The CDR3 extends over 15 amino acids. Germline values: CDR1 MRHNA, CDR2 SNTAGT. CDR3 sequence: CASSADGSEANVLTF. The CDR3 DNA follows: TGTGCCAGCAGTGCTGACGGCTCTGAGGCCAACGTCCTGACTTTC.

The rearrangement links TRBV5-1 to TRBJ2-7; possibly TRBD1 for D (6 bases). The CDR3 spans 13 residues. The germline gives CDR1 SGHRS, CDR2 YFSETQ. V was cut by 0 bases and J by 2 bases, with 6 bases left in between. In DNA form, the CDR3 reads TGCGCCAGCAGCTTGGACAGGGCCTACGAGCAGTACTTC. It translates to CASSLDRAYEQYF.

As regards this clonotype: The DNA is omitted, as the CDR3 cannot be located on it reliably, and the CDR3 follows TCRdb's listing. This chain joins TRBV6-4 and TRBJ2-1; TRBD2 reflects the table's D call only, with no check against the DNA. CDR1 and CDR2 from the germline V gene are MRHNA and SNTAGT. A total of 22 residues make up the CDR3, ends included. The CDR3 region is CASSFYICSASPGTSGYNEQFF.